This T cell receptor (beta chain) emerged from a study of T cells in women clearing cervical HPV infection (dated by TCRdb to the late 2010s). As for the study more broadly: The cases were some 27 women with histologically confirmed HPV16-related CIN3 or worse, and 2 of these cases were invasive cancers. Controls were more than 20 women whose single incident HPV16 infection cleared within 12 months without precancer or cancer developing. Blood from cases was collected at the visit where the lesion was first found, while blood from controls was collected once the infection could no longer be detected. For cases, the median interval between lesion detection and blood sampling was roughly 140 days, with an interquartile range of roughly 90 to 200 days. Since only a few of the women had HLA typing available, the possibility that HLA type was acting as a confounder could not be ruled out. This exploratory proof-of-principle case-control study, nested within the Guanacaste HPV Natural History Study in Costa Rica, compared TCR repertoires among women with different cervical HPV16 outcomes. Cases and controls were matched on year of sample collection and on age within five years. A median age of about 30 years was observed in cases versus 38 to 45 in controls, and no significant differences in baseline characteristics were found. The parent cohort enrolled 10,049 women aged 18 or older in Guanacaste, Costa Rica, in about 1992 to 1994 and followed the women for around 7 years. Quality controls consisted of five blinded duplicates per group, for a total of approximately 60 samples made up of 50 participants and some 10 replicates. The study at large found these results: The cross-sectional design could not show whether associations preceded infection or resulted from it; effector/memory subsets and HPV-specific T cells were not isolated. Because the number of T cells per sample was unknown, the richness differences could reflect varying T-cell content rather than repertoire biology. TRBV6-7 relative abundance was lower in cases than in controls (approximately 0.11% versus 0.16%; Bonferroni P = 0.0008). Random forest classifiers that combined richness and V gene abundances separated cases from controls with an estimated AUC of less than 0.85. Across sequencing depths, CIN3+ cases showed significantly higher TCR repertoire richness than controls, but evenness did not differ between the groups.

Every participant had a single incident cervical HPV16 infection, and prevalent HPV16 infections were excluded. Cervical HPV DNA was detected by MY09/MY11 PCR and genotyped by dot-blot hybridization. Roughly 15 mL of heparinized blood were centrifuged, and the buffy coat was aliquoted, frozen at -30°C, then stored at -80°C. Genomic DNA was extracted from buffy coat specimens using QIAGEN kits. Germline trimming: 8 bases from V, 2 bases from J; junction bases outside gene matches: 7. According to the germline V gene, CDR1 reads MNHEY and CDR2 reads SVGEGT. Measured from the cysteine to the phenylalanine, the CDR3 is 14 residues long. The DNA shown is the part of the CDR3 that was read: 33 bases, in frame from base 1. TCR beta CDR3 regions were amplified by multiplex PCR using the immunoSEQ assay from an average of 1200 ng genomic DNA per sample. To correct primer bias, the assay used a complete synthetic TCR repertoire to set an amplification baseline. The amplicons were sequenced on the Illumina platform. The authors processed their data as follows. Sequence errors were corrected by clustering with frequency ratios and a modified nearest-neighbor algorithm, and the sequences were then analyzed in the immunoSEQ Analyzer using IMGT gene definitions. TCR richness and evenness were averaged over 20 rarefaction repeats at each rarefaction depth, excluding samples with fewer sequences than the depth. Relative abundances of V, D and J genes were compared between groups using Wilcoxon rank sum tests, with FDR correction applied. An intraclass correlation of roughly 96% for TCR richness and an average of roughly 83% across some 69 gene segments were obtained from the blinded duplicates. The table was pulled from immuneACCESS by TCRdb, which kept in-frame rearrangements only. Such tables lose some clones; where checked, under half of the loss comes from unresolved V genes, and the rest has no known cause. That table is the source of V, J and clone size, and D and trimming were worked out from the DNA. This sample's listing comprises tens of thousands of clones. The ten biggest clones cover 6.8% of the sample.

Comment on this clone: There is no known antigen for this receptor. The read stops 3 residues short of the end of the CDR3; the missing end is completed from the germline J gene.

This TCR was sampled from a woman aged 18-70 years with a cervical HPV16 infection that either progressed to CIN3+ or cleared (not recorded which). The V and J segments used are TRBV6-2 or TRBV6-3 and TRBJ2-3, with TRBD2 matching 7 junction bases. Sequencing was performed on blood buffy coat. The covered CDR3 bases are TGTGCCAGCTTTAGCGGGTCGATCACAGATACG. This is translated as CASFSGSITDT. The full CDR3 sequence reads CASFSGSITDTQYF.